A selection of T cell receptor beta chains follows, all from one sample in a study of blood T cell repertoires in COVID-19. Sequencing used immunoSEQ multiplex PCR; TCRdb keeps in-frame clones, though not all of them. This repertoire shows 110,000 or so clones, 80% found once; its top ten account for more than 4%. The specimen was peripheral blood. The receptors derive from a human donor in a cohort sampled during active or convalescent COVID-19. CDR3s include the opening cysteine and the closing phenylalanine or tryptophan. The D gene is left open where the match is weak. Part of the rows lack a size; the others show once, few, many or a class for expanded clones.

j_call clone_size d_call v_call cdr3_nt cdr3_aa
TRBJ2-7 NA TRBD1 TRBV19 TGTGCCAGTAAAGAAGGGACAGGCTCCTACGAGCAGTACTTC CASKEGTGSYEQYF
TRBJ1-4 NA NA TRBV3-1/TRBV3-2 TGTGCCAGCAGCCTCCGACAGACCAATGAAAAACTGTTTTTT CASSLRQTNEKLFF
TRBJ2-5 NA NA TRBV18 TGTGCCAGCTCAGCGTACCAAGAGACCCAGTACTTC CASSAYQETQYF
TRBJ1-5 NA NA TRBV21-1 TGTGCCAGCAGCATAGAAAGGACAGGGATTTTTAGGCAGCCCCAGCATTTT CASSIERTGIFRQPQHF
TRBJ1-2 NA TRBD1 TRBV18 TGTGCCAGCTCCCCCGATCGAACAGGGGACAGTGCGGGCTACACCTTC CASSPDRTGDSAGYTF
TRBJ1-1 NA NA TRBV29-1 TGCAGCGTTGATATGGGGGGATTCACTGAAGCTTTCTTT CSVDMGGFTEAFF
TRBJ2-1 NA TRBD2 TRBV9 TGTGCCAGCAGCGTAGCGCTTAGCGGGGGGGCCTGGGATGAGCAGTTCTTC CASSVALSGGAWDEQFF
TRBJ1-1 NA NA TRBV19 TGTGCCAGTAGTATTACAGGGCTGAACACTGAAGCTTTCTTT CASSITGLNTEAFF
TRBJ2-1 few NA TRBV14 TGTGCCAGCAGCCAAGGGCTTCCAACAGAGCAGTTCTTC CASSQGLPTEQFF
TRBJ1-6 NA TRBD1 TRBV6-5 TGTGCCAGCACCGGACGACAGGGGATCAATTCACCCCTCCACTTT CASTGRQGINSPLHF
TRBJ2-3 NA NA TRBV28 TGTGCCAGCAGTTCCCGGGACACCCCTAGCACAGATACGCAGTATTTT CASSSRDTPSTDTQYF
TRBJ2-3 NA NA TRBV7-9 TGTGCCAGCAGCCGTAAGGGGACAGATACGCAGTATTTT CASSRKGTDTQYF
TRBJ1-6 NA NA TRBV9 TGTGCCAGCAGCGTAGGTGCCACCCCGAGCTCCTATAATTCACCCCTCCACTTT CASSVGATPSSYNSPLHF
TRBJ2-1 NA TRBD2 TRBV5-1 TGCGCCAGCAGCACCGGGACTAGCGGGAGATACAATGAGCAGTTCTTC CASSTGTSGRYNEQFF
TRBJ2-1 NA TRBD2 TRBV7-2 TGTGCCAGCAGCTCCACTAGCGGGAGGGCCAATGAGCAGTTCTTC CASSSTSGRANEQFF
TRBJ2-1 NA TRBD1 TRBV7-2 TGTGCCAGCAGCCAGAAACAGGGGGGCCCTGGGAATGAGCAGTTCTTC CASSQKQGGPGNEQFF
TRBJ1-5 NA NA TRBV6-5 TGTGCCAGCAGGGACAGCAATAATCAGCCCCAGCATTTT CASRDSNNQPQHF
TRBJ2-5 NA NA TRBV7-2 TGTGCCAGCAGCCAGTATTCAGAGACCCAGTACTTC CASSQYSETQYF
TRBJ2-3 once NA TRBV9 TGTGCCAGCAGCCCGAACCGGGACACCCACGTCACTGCTAGCACAGATACGCAGTATTTT CASSPNRDTHVTASTDTQYF
TRBJ2-2 NA NA TRBV6-4 TGTGCCAGCCCAAAGGGCCCTCGGGGCGGGGAGCTGTTTTTT CASPKGPRGGELFF
TRBJ1-4 NA NA TRBV6-6 TGTGCCAGCAGACAGGGAGGGAGTGAAAAACTGTTTTTT CASRQGGSEKLFF
TRBJ2-1 few NA TRBV19 TGTGCCAGTAATTCCGGGACTCTTAGCTCCTACAATGAGCAGTTCTTC CASNSGTLSSYNEQFF
TRBJ2-5 NA NA TRBV29-1 TGCAGCGCCCGAGGCGGGTACCAAGAGACCCAGTACTTC CSARGGYQETQYF
TRBJ1-2 NA NA TRBV3-1/TRBV3-2 TGTGCCAGCAGCCGAGCAAGATCTCGGACCTTC CASSRARSRTF
TRBJ2-1 NA TRBD2 TRBV4-3 TGCGCCAGCAGCCGACGACTAGCGGCTATGGAGAGCTCCTACAATGAGCAGTTCTTC CASSRRLAAMESSYNEQFF
TRBJ2-7 NA NA TRBV7-6 TGTGCCAGCAGCCTTGGGACTCTGAGCTCCTACGAGCAGTACTTC CASSLGTLSSYEQYF
TRBJ1-6 NA NA TRBV27 TGTGCCAGCACCTTGGTCAGAGGGTACTCACCCCTCCACTTT CASTLVRGYSPLHF
TRBJ1-5 NA NA TRBV18 TGTGCCAGCTCACCAGGCAGGGGAAATCAGCCCCAGCATTTT CASSPGRGNQPQHF
TRBJ1-1 NA NA TRBV7-9 TGTGCCAGCAGTCGAGGGTCTTCGAACACTGAAGCTTTCTTT CASSRGSSNTEAFF
TRBJ2-7 NA TRBD2 TRBV6-1 TGTGCCAGCAGTCACCCGGGAGGAGCGGTCTACGAGCAGTACTTC CASSHPGGAVYEQYF
TRBJ2-6 NA NA TRBV7-2 TGTGCCAGCAGCTTTCAGGCCTCTGGGGCCAACGTCCTGACTTTC CASSFQASGANVLTF
TRBJ1-1 NA TRBD1 TRBV10-3 TGTGCCATCAGTGACCCGGGACAGACGGGTGAAGCTTTCTTT CAISDPGQTGEAFF
TRBJ2-7 NA NA TRBV5-5 TGTGCCAGCAGCTTGGGACAGGATCCAGCCTACGAGCAGTACTTC CASSLGQDPAYEQYF
TRBJ1-4 NA NA TRBV6-5 TGTGCCAGCAGTTACTCGGTGAACGGTAATGAAAAACTGTTTTTT CASSYSVNGNEKLFF
TRBJ1-2 NA NA TRBV19 TGTGCCAGTACCCAGGGGAGGGCTGCCTATGGCTACACCTTC CASTQGRAAYGYTF
TRBJ1-5 NA NA TRBV7-2 TGTGCCAGCAGTCTCTCCAACATTAATAGCAATCAGCCCCAGCATTTT CASSLSNINSNQPQHF
TRBJ2-7 few NA TRBV5-1 TGCGCCAGCAGCTTCCAGGGGAGCGAGCAGTACTTC CASSFQGSEQYF
TRBJ2-7 few TRBD1 TRBV5-1 TGCGCCAGCAGCAGGACACCGGGACAGGGATACGAGCAGTACTTC CASSRTPGQGYEQYF
TRBJ2-1 NA TRBD1 TRBV6-2/TRBV6-3 TGTGCCAGCAGTTTCCCGGCAGGGGGATACTCCTACAATGAGCAGTTCTTC CASSFPAGGYSYNEQFF
TRBJ1-2 NA TRBD1 TRBV28 TGTGCCAGCAGTTTTGAGGGACAGGGTGACTACACCTTC CASSFEGQGDYTF
TRBJ2-3 NA TRBD2 TRBV28 TGTGCCAGCAGTATCCTAACTAGCGGGGGCACCGAAAGCACAGATACGCAGTATTTT CASSILTSGGTESTDTQYF
TRBJ2-3 NA TRBD2 TRBV7-2 TGTGCCAGCAGCCAAGCGGGAGGGCCTGAAGATACGCAGTATTTT CASSQAGGPEDTQYF
TRBJ1-2 NA NA TRBV4-2 TGTGCCAGCAGCCAAGATCCGGTAGAGAGGTATGGCTACACCTTC CASSQDPVERYGYTF
TRBJ2-7 NA NA TRBV5-6 TGTGCCAGCAGCCAGGGCGGCTACGAGCAGTACTTC CASSQGGYEQYF
TRBJ2-3 NA NA TRBV7-3 TGTGCCAGCAGCTTACGGCGGGCTAGCACAGATACGCAGTATTTT CASSLRRASTDTQYF
TRBJ2-7 NA NA TRBV7-8 TGTGCCAGCAGCTTAGCGCGACAGAACTACGAGCAGTACTTC CASSLARQNYEQYF
TRBJ2-1 NA TRBD2 TRBV4-2 TGTGCCAGCAGTCCGGGACTAGCGGGAGACAATGAGCAGTTCTTC CASSPGLAGDNEQFF
TRBJ2-1 NA TRBD1 TRBV19 TGTGCCAGTAGCCGGCTTGACAGGGGGTCCGAGCAGTTCTTC CASSRLDRGSEQFF
TRBJ2-1 NA NA TRBV14 TGTGCCAGCAGCCTCGTGAATGAGCAGTTCTTC CASSLVNEQFF
TRBJ1-6 NA NA TRBV3-1/TRBV3-2 TGTGCCAGCAGCCAAATACAGGGTAATTCACCCCTCCACTTT CASSQIQGNSPLHF
TRBJ2-7 NA TRBD1 TRBV19 TGTGCCAGTAGTATAGCCCGACAGGGTAGGAACGAGCAGTACTTC CASSIARQGRNEQYF
TRBJ2-5 NA TRBD1 TRBV7-2 TGTGCCAGCAGCTTGTCGGGGACAGCTCAAGAGACCCAGTACTTC CASSLSGTAQETQYF
TRBJ2-3 NA NA TRBV28 TGTGCCACGGTAAATACAGGGCGTTGGACAGATACGCAGTATTTT CATVNTGRWTDTQYF